The 32 T cell receptor beta chains presented below share a single source sample, sequenced in a study of shared clonotypes between healthy human individuals. Assay used: immunoSEQ multiplex PCR; TCRdb lists only in-frame clones, some missing. Seen here are under 550,000 clones, about 95% observed once, and the top ten hold approximately 0.062%. Material: naive CD4+ T cells sorted from blood. The subset: CD45RA+ positively selected. The source is a woman aged 25 to 45 in good health.

This chain joins TRBV18 and TRBJ1-5; D remains unclear. Trimming pared 3 bases from V and 0 bases from J, leaving 12 bases between. This CDR3 comprises 16 residues. Looked up from germline, CDR1 is KGHSH and CDR2 is LQKENI. CDR3 in amino acids: CASSPGSSNSNQPQHF. The CDR3 DNA reads TGTGCCAGCTCACCGGGAAGCAGTAATAGCAATCAGCCCCAGCATTTT.

V and J are TRBV19 and TRBJ2-7; 10 bases are shared with TRBD1. Germline V CDR1 and CDR2: LNHDA, SQIVND (reference sequence). The CDR3 runs to 15 residues. Germline trimming cut 6 bases from V and 5 bases from J; bases unmatched to any gene: 10. Here the CDR3 reads CASRDPGTGAHEQYF. CDR3 nucleotide sequence: TGTGCCAGTAGGGACCCCGGGACAGGGGCCCACGAGCAGTACTTC.

The rearrangement uses TRBV7-3 and TRBJ2-2, with D possibly matching TRBD2 (5 bases). This CDR3 contains 14 residues. Trimming shortened V by 4 bases and J by 0 bases, and 6 bases separated the two germline ends. CDR1 and CDR2 from the germline V gene are SGHTA and FQGTGA. The CDR3 DNA sequence: TGTGCCAGCAGCTCCGGGACGAACACCGGGGAGCTGTTTTTT. It specifies CASSSGTNTGELFF.

This clone occurred once. One end of the junction does not line up with germline, which may come from a read error. The chain uses TRBV6-1 and TRBJ1-2; 11 bases align to TRBD1. Per germline, CDR1 MNHNS and CDR2 SASEGT. The CDR3 is 13 amino acids. The CDR3 DNA is TGTGCCAGCAGTGAACAGGACAGGGGGCCACCCTTATTC. As protein: CASSEQDRGPPLF.

The chain is built from TRBV5-1 and TRBJ1-2, with D unclear. Germline loops: CDR1 SGHRS, CDR2 YFSETQ. With 2 bases removed from V and 8 bases from J, the gap between germline ends came to 13 bases. CDR3 length equals 13 residues. DNA of the CDR3: TGCGCCAGCAGCTTAGGACCATCAGAGGGCTACACCTTC. It specifies CASSLGPSEGYTF.

The chain couples TRBV28 to TRBJ2-5, with TRBD1 identical over 7 bases. The CDR3 length is 14 residues. Germline CDR1 and CDR2: MDHEN and SYDVKM. The junction had 10 bases not matched to a gene; V was cut back by 6 bases and J by 6 bases. CDR3 region: CASRNRGLVKTQYF. As DNA, the CDR3 is TGTGCCAGCAGAAACAGGGGTTTGGTAAAGACCCAGTACTTC.

This clone has a single count. The gene calls are TRBV7-9 and TRBJ2-5; D uncertain. With 5 bases removed from V and 3 bases from J, the gap between germline ends came to 13 bases. Germline V CDR1 and CDR2: SEHNR, FQNEAQ (reference sequence). The CDR3 runs 14 residues. In DNA, the CDR3 is TGTGCCAGCAGCCCGTGGCAAGTTAAAGAGACCCAGTACTTC. Translating gives CASSPWQVKETQYF.

The chain links TRBV5-1 to TRBJ1-1; D perhaps matches TRBD1 (6 bases). CDR3 length: 17 residues. Germline lookup yields CDR1 SGHRS and CDR2 YFSETQ. The ends were cut back, 5 bases at V and 5 bases at J, with 25 bases in the middle. The CDR3 sequence is CASRTSGGAGADTEAFF. The DNA for the CDR3 is TGCGCCAGCAGAACATCAGGCGGAGCGGGGGCGGATACTGAAGCTTTCTTT.

The rearrangement joins TRBV28 to TRBJ1-5, with 10 nucleotides matching TRBD1. CDR1 and CDR2 from the germline V gene are MDHEN and SYDVKM. This CDR3 is built from 14 residues. V lost 6 bases and J lost 11; bases outside the gene matches: 10. CDR3 sequence reads: CASSPDRGVSSQHF. The CDR3 DNA follows: TGTGCCAGCAGCCCGGACAGGGGGGTATCGTCCCAGCATTTT.

The genes are TRBV7-8 and TRBJ2-3; D unresolved. CDR1 is SGHVS and CDR2 is FQNEAQ in the germline V gene. V lost 2 bases to trimming and J lost 5 bases, with 5 bases between them. The length of the CDR3 is 12 residues. The CDR3 DNA follows: TGTGCCAGCAGCTTAATGAGAGATACGCAGTATTTT. This gives the protein CASSLMRDTQYF.

The chain is built from TRBV18 and TRBJ2-3; D might be TRBD2 (5 bases). The V and J ends lost 2 bases and 1 base respectively, with 10 bases between them. The CDR3 spans 15 residues. CDR1 and CDR2 from the germline V gene are KGHSH and LQKENI. In DNA form, the CDR3 reads TGTGCCAGCTCACCATTAAGCGGCCGCACAGATACGCAGTATTTT. This gives the protein CASSPLSGRTDTQYF.

The chain couples TRBV5-8 to TRBJ2-7; D possibly corresponds to TRBD1 (6 bases). Germline lookup yields CDR1 SGHTS and CDR2 YDEGEE. V was trimmed by 4 bases and J by 4 bases, leaving 12 bases between them. The CDR3 has 13 amino acids. The CDR3 region is CASSVGTPYEQYF. The CDR3 DNA follows: TGTGCCAGCAGCGTAGGGACACCTTACGAGCAGTACTTC.

The rearrangement joins TRBV15 to TRBJ1-1, with a weak D call TRBD1 (5 bases). The CDR3 loop spans 18 amino acids. CDR1 and CDR2 from the germline V gene are LNHNV and YYDKDF (reference sequence). V lost 2 bases and J lost 1, with 20 bases in between. The DNA of the CDR3 is TGTGCCACCAGCAGATCCCGGGTGGTAGGGACTAAGAACACTGAAGCTTTCTTT. Residues: CATSRSRVVGTKNTEAFF.

This clone was recorded once. Other DNA sequences from this sample encode an identical CDR3 as well. This chain connects TRBV5-1 to TRBJ2-7, with D possibly being TRBD1 (6 bases). Germline V CDR1 and CDR2: SGHRS, YFSETQ. V lost 0 bases and J 3 bases, leaving 10 bases between the germline ends. The CDR3 is 14 residues long. The CDR3 loop reads CASSLVGRGYEQYF. The CDR3 coding sequence is TGCGCCAGCAGCTTGGTCGGCAGGGGCTACGAGCAGTACTTC.

V gene TRBV9 combines with J gene TRBJ1-5, with unresolved D. The CDR3 extends over 13 amino acids. The germline V gene encodes CDR1 SGDLS and CDR2 YYNGEE. Trimming stripped 0 bases from V and 9 bases from J, with 10 bases between. The CDR3 DNA is TGTGCCAGCAGCGTAGTACAGTCAGGGCCCCAGCATTTT. It encodes CASSVVQSGPQHF.

The chain joins TRBV2 to TRBJ2-3; D is undetermined. Trimming took 5 bases from V and 4 from J, leaving 4 bases between them. Germline values: CDR1 SNHLY, CDR2 FYNNEI. This CDR3 spans 11 amino acids. Here the CDR3 reads CASSKPDTQYF. The CDR3 bases are TGTGCCAGCAGTAAGCCAGATACGCAGTATTTT.

Here the CDR3 DNA reads TGTGCCAGCAGTGAATCCACGGGAGGGCGCGATGAGCAGTTCTTC. It yields the protein CASSESTGGRDEQFF. The chain recombines TRBV25-1 with TRBJ2-1; 8 bases line up with TRBD2. The CDR3 totals 15 residues. Germline V gives CDR1 MGHDK, CDR2 SYGVNS. J lost 8 bases, V lost 1 base, and 7 bases had no gene match.

The chain uses TRBV5-4 and TRBJ1-1, with D uncertain. CDR1 and CDR2 (germline): SGHNT, YYREEE (reference sequence). Trimming pared 0 bases from V and 4 bases from J, leaving 10 bases between. The CDR3 spans 14 residues. The CDR3 coding sequence is TGTGCCAGCAGCTTGGCAGTCCGGTCCACTGAAGCTTTCTTT. It translates to CASSLAVRSTEAFF.

A single count supports this clone. V gene TRBV28 combines with J gene TRBJ2-5, with TRBD1 matching 8 bases. CDR1 is MDHEN, CDR2 SYDVKM, per germline. This CDR3 comprises 16 residues. Losses at the gene ends were 5 bases for V and 4 bases for J; bases not matched to a gene: 12. CDR3 sequence (DNA): TGTGCCAGCAGTCCCATTGACAGGGGAGTGGGAGAGACCCAGTACTTC. Its protein is CASSPIDRGVGETQYF.

The chain links TRBV4-2 to TRBJ2-1; 16 bases are shared with TRBD2. Germline CDR1 and CDR2: LGHNA and YNFKEQ. V dropped 4 bases and J dropped 0; count of bases not matched to a gene: 9. The CDR3 loop spans 20 amino acids. CDR3 protein: CASSRTTGTSGRGSYNEQFF. DNA for the CDR3: TGTGCCAGCAGCCGGACAACCGGGACTAGCGGGAGGGGCTCCTACAATGAGCAGTTCTTC.

The V and J genes are TRBV7-9 and TRBJ1-2; TRBD1 is a possible D gene (5 bases). The CDR3 is 16 residues long. V was shortened by 1 base and J by 1 base, with 13 bases between the two germline ends. Germline lookup yields CDR1 SEHNR and CDR2 FQNEAQ (reference sequence). The DNA of the CDR3 is TGTGCCAGCAGCTTAGTCTCAGGGACTATTAACTATGGCTACACCTTC. This codes for CASSLVSGTINYGYTF.

V gene TRBV11-2 combines with J gene TRBJ2-3; 8 bases match TRBD2. Losses at the gene ends were 6 bases for V and 2 bases for J; bases not matched to a gene: 7. Germline CDR1 is SGHAT and CDR2 is FQNNGV. The CDR3 consists of 15 residues. CDR3 nucleotide sequence: TGTGCCAGCAGTCGTACTAGCGGATACACAGATACGCAGTATTTT. As protein: CASSRTSGYTDTQYF.

The chain combines TRBV11-2 with TRBJ1-1; D remains ambiguous. The CDR3 has 15 amino acids. V lost 5 bases and J 0 bases, leaving 13 bases between the germline ends. In germline, CDR1 is SGHAT, CDR2 FQNNGV. This CDR3 reads CASSVATRMNTEAFF. The CDR3, as DNA: TGTGCCAGCAGCGTAGCGACGCGCATGAACACTGAAGCTTTCTTT.

V and J are TRBV7-2 and TRBJ2-7; D unresolved. CDR1 is SGHTA and CDR2 is FQGNSA in the germline V gene. The V end lost 1 base, the J end lost 7 bases, and 14 bases lay between the germline ends. The CDR3 is 14 residues long. The CDR3 loop is CASSLGGVMREQYF. The CDR3 DNA reads as TGTGCCAGCAGCTTAGGCGGAGTCATGCGGGAGCAGTACTTC.

The chain recombines TRBV28 with TRBJ2-5, with TRBD2 matching over 8 bases. CDR3 length equals 19 residues. V trimming: 3 bases; J trimming: 2 bases; junction bases outside the gene matches: 17. Germline CDR1 and CDR2: MDHEN and SYDVKM. The CDR3: CASSFWVGREESGQETQYF. The CDR3 DNA reads as TGTGCCAGCAGTTTTTGGGTCGGGCGGGAGGAATCCGGACAAGAGACCCAGTACTTC.

V usage is TRBV2 and J usage is TRBJ2-7; 11 bases agree with TRBD2. The V and J ends lost 3 bases and 3 bases, in that order; junction bases with no gene match: 7. This CDR3 is built from 16 residues. Per the germline V gene, CDR1 is SNHLY and CDR2 is FYNNEI. CDR3 in DNA: TGTGCCAGCAGTGACCCTAGCGGGAGGTCTCACTACGAGCAGTACTTC. Protein product: CASSDPSGRSHYEQYF.

This chain uses TRBV18 with TRBJ2-7; D is undetermined. The CDR3 has 12 residues. V was cut by 2 bases and J by 6 bases, with 8 bases left in between. Looked up from germline, CDR1 is KGHSH and CDR2 is LQKENI. CDR3: CASSPSIGEQYF. The DNA for the CDR3 is TGTGCCAGCTCACCATCGATCGGCGAGCAGTACTTC.

The gene calls are TRBV4-1 and TRBJ2-1, with 11 bases lining up with TRBD2. Per germline, CDR1 MGHRA and CDR2 YSYEKL. The J segment lost 4 bases and the V segment lost 4 bases, leaving 3 bases of the junction unmatched. The CDR3 runs to 15 residues. The CDR3 loop reads CASSPLAGGYNEQFF. Here the CDR3 DNA reads TGCGCCAGCAGCCCTTTAGCGGGAGGGTACAATGAGCAGTTCTTC.

The chain joins TRBV19 to TRBJ1-5, with 8 bases identical to TRBD1. The germline V gene encodes CDR1 LNHDA and CDR2 SQIVND (reference sequence). The CDR3 covers 15 residues. V gave up 4 bases and J gave up 5 bases; unmatched junction bases: 7. The CDR3 reads CASSTPGQDYQPQHF. The DNA of the CDR3 is TGTGCCAGTAGTACCCCGGGACAGGACTATCAGCCCCAGCATTTT. Full variable domain (missing parts from reference TRBV19 and TRBJ1-5): DGGITQSPKYLFRKEGQNVTLSCEQNLNHDAMYWYRQDPGQGLRLIYYSQIVNDFQKGDIAEGYSVSREKKESFPLTVTSAQKNPTAFYLCASSTPGQDYQPQHFGDGTRLSIL.

The chain recombines TRBV19 with TRBJ2-5; the match to TRBD2 covers 15 bases. This CDR3 comprises 15 residues. Germline CDR1 LNHDA, CDR2 SQIVND (reference sequence). V was pared by 6 bases and J by 4 bases, with 3 bases of the junction left unmatched. The CDR3 region has the DNA TGTGCCAGTAGCGAGGGACTAGCGGGAGGAGAGACCCAGTACTTC. Its translation is CASSEGLAGGETQYF.

The chain employs TRBV5-8 and TRBJ1-1; D is perhaps TRBD1 (6 bases). In germline, CDR1 is SGHTS, CDR2 YDEGEE. This CDR3 region has 13 residues. V lost 0 bases and J lost 4, with 7 bases in between. Here the CDR3 reads CASSLDRATEAFF. The CDR3 DNA reads TGTGCCAGCAGCTTGGACAGGGCCACTGAAGCTTTCTTT.

Only one count was recorded for this clone. This chain connects TRBV7-1 to TRBJ2-7; 10 nucleotides line up with TRBD2. TRBV7-1 is filed as an ORF, its function uncertain. The CDR3 is 14 residues long. V was clipped by 5 bases and J by 2 bases; unmatched bases: 3. The CDR3 loop reads CASSRTSGPYEQYF. CDR3 DNA: TGTGCCAGCAGCCGGACTAGCGGCCCCTACGAGCAGTACTTC.